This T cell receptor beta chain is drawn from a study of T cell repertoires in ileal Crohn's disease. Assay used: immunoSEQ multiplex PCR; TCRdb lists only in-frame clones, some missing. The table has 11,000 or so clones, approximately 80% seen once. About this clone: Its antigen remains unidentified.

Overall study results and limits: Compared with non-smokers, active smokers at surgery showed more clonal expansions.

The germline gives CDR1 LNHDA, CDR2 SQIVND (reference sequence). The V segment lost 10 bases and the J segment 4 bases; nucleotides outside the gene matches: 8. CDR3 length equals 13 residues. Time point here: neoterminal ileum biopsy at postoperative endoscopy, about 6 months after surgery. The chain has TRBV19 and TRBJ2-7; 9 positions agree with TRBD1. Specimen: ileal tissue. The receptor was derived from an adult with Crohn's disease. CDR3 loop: CATRDRVVYEQYF. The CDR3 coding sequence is TGTGCCACCCGGGACAGGGTTGTTTACGAGCAGTACTTC.